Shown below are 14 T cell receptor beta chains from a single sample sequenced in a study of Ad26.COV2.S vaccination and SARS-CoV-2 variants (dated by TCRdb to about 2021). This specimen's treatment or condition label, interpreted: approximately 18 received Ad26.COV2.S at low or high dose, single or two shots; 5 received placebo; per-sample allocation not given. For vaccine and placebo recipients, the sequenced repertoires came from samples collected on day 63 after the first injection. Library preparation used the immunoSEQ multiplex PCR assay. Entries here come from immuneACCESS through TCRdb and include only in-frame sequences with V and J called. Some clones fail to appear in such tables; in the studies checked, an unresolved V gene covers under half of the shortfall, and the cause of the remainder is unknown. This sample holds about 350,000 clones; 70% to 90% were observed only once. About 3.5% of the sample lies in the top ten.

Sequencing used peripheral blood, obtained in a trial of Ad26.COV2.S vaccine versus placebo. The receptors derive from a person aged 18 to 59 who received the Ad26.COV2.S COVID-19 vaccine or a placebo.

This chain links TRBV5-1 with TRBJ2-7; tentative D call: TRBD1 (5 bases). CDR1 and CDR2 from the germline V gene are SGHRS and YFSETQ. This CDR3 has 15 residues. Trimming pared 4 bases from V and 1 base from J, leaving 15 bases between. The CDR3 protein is CASSPSSAGSYEQYF. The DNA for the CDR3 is TGCGCCAGCAGCCCTTCGTCGGCAGGGTCCTACGAGCAGTACTTC. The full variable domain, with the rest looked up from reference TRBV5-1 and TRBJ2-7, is KAGVTQTPRYLIKTRGQQVTLSCSPISGHRSVSWYQQTPGQGLQFLFEYFSETQRNKGNFPGRFSGRQFSNSRSEMNVSTLELGDSALYLCASSPSSAGSYEQYFGPGTRLTVT.

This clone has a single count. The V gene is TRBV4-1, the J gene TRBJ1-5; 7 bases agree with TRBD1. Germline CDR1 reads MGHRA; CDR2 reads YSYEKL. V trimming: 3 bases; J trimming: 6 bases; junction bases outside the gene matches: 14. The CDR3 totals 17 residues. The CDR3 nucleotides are TGCGCCAGCAGCCACTCGGACAGGCCGATCCGGGGTCAGCCCCAGCATTTT. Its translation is CASSHSDRPIRGQPQHF.

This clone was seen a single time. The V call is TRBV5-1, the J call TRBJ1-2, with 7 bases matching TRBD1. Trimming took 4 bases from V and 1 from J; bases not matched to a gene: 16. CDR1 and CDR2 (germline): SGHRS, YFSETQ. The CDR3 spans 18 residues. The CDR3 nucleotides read TGCGCCAGCAGCCCTCAGCCACCGGGACAGACTCTTAACTATGGCTACACCTTC. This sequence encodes CASSPQPPGQTLNYGYTF.

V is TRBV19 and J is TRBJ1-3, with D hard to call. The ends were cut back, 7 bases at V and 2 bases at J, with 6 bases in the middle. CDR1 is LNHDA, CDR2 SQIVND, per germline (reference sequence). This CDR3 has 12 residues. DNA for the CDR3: TGTGCCAGTACGGAAACTGGAAACACCATATATTTT. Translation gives CASTETGNTIYF.

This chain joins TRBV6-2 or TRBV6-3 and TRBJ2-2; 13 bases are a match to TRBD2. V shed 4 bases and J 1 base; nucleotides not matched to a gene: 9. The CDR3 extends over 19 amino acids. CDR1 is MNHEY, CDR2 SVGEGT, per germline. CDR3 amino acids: CASSFWTSGSSLNTGELFF. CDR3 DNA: TGTGCCAGCAGTTTTTGGACTAGCGGGAGCTCTCTGAACACCGGGGAGCTGTTTTTT.

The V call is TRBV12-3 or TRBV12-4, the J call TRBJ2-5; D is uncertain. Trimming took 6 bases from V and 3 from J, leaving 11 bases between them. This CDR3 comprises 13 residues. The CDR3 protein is CASSLLWEETQYF. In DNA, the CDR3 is TGTGCCAGCAGCCTCTTGTGGGAAGAGACCCAGTACTTC.

CDR3 loop: CASSPSDRGFYGYTF. The CDR3 nucleotides are TGTGCCAGCTCACCATCGGACAGGGGGTTCTATGGCTACACCTTC. This chain joins TRBV18 and TRBJ1-2; 10 bases align to TRBD1. Germline CDR1 and CDR2: KGHSH and LQKENI. The CDR3 length is 15 residues. Losses at the gene ends were 2 bases for V and 4 bases for J; bases not matched to a gene: 4. Using reference TRBV18 and TRBJ1-2 for the parts outside the CDR3, the full variable domain is NAGVMQNPRHLVRRRGQEARLRCSPMKGHSHVYWYRQLPEEGLKFMVYLQKENIIDESGMPKERFSAEFPKEGPSILRIQQVVRGDSAAYFCASSPSDRGFYGYTFGSGTRLTVV.

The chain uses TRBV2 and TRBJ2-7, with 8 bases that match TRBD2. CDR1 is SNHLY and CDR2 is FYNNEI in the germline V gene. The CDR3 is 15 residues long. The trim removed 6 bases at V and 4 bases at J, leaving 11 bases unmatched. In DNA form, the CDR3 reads TGTGCCAGCAGACTGTCGGGCGGCGGGAGGTACGAGCAGTACTTC. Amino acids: CASRLSGGGRYEQYF.

The CDR3 DNA reads TGTGCCAGCAGCTTCCTAGCGGGGAATGAGCAGTTCTTC. Protein sequence: CASSFLAGNEQFF. The gene calls are TRBV7-8 and TRBJ2-1, with 9 nucleotides matching TRBD2. The CDR3 is 13 residues long. The V gene end was trimmed by 3 bases and the J gene end by 7 bases; junction bases not matched to a gene: 1. Germline assignment: CDR1 SGHVS and CDR2 FQNEAQ.

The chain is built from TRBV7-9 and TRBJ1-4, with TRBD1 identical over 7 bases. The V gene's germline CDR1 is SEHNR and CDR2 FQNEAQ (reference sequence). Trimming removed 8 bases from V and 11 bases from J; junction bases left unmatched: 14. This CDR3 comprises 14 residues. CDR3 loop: CASQEAGGGRKLFF. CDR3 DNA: TGTGCCAGCCAGGAGGCAGGGGGAGGGAGGAAACTGTTTTTT.

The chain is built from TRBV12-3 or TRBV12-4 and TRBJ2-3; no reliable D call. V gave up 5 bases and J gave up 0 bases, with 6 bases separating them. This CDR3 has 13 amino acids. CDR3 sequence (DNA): TGTGCCAGCAGTGTACCTAGCACAGATACGCAGTATTTT. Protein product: CASSVPSTDTQYF.

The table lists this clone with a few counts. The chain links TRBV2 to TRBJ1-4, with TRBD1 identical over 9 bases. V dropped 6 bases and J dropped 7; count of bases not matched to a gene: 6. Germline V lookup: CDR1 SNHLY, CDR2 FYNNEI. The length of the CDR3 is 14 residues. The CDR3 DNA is TGTGCCAGCAGCCTACGACAGGGGGGTGAAAAACTGTTTTTT. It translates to CASSLRQGGEKLFF.

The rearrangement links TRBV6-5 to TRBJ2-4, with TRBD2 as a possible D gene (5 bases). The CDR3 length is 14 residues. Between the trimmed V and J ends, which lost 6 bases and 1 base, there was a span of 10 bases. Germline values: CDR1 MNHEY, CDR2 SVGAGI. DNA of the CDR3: TGTGCCAGCAGGGTCCCGGGGGCCAAAAACATTCAGTACTTC. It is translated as CASRVPGAKNIQYF.

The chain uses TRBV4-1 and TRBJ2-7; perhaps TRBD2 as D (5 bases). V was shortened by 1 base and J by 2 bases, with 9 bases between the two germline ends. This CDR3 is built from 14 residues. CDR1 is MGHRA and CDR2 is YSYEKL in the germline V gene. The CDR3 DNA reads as TGCGCCAGCAGCCAAGGGTTGCGGGCCTACGAGCAGTACTTC. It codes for CASSQGLRAYEQYF.